A selection of T cell receptor beta chains follows, all from one sample in a study of regulatory T cells in long-lasting Graves disease. TCRdb analysed the multiplex PCR reads with MiXCR anew, one entry per CDR3 protein. The sample holds hundreds of thousands of distinct CDR3 sequences, around 17% seen once. These data are also associated with another study on T cells in Graves' hyperthyroidism and ophthalmopathy.

This material consisted of peripheral blood mononuclear cells (PBMCs), taken at new diagnosis, from a patient treated with antithyroid drugs. The origin of the receptors is a woman aged 25 to 39 with Graves disease. Each CDR3 is given with its conserved first and last residue. Fields, in order: D gene, V gene, J gene, clone size, CDR3 length, CDR3 DNA, CDR3 protein. The D gene is left open where the match is weak. Not every row has a clone size; where given, it reads once, few, many or a size class.

>TRBD1|TRBV9|TRBJ2-7|few|14
TGTGCCAGCAGCGCCCGGACAGGGTTGGTCGAGCAGTACTTC
CASSARTGLVEQYF
>TRBD2|TRBV28|TRBJ2-3|many|18
TGTGCCAGCAGCGACCCGGGACTAGCGGGAGGGAGCACAGATACGCAGTATTTT
CASSDPGLAGGSTDTQYF
>.|TRBV20-1|TRBJ2-7|many|14
TGCAGTGCTGCCTCCGTTTCCAGCTCCTACGAGCAGTACTTC
CSAASVSSSYEQYF
>.|TRBV7-9|TRBJ2-1|.|14
TGTGCCAGCAGCCTCGACGCCTCCTACAATGAGCAGTTCTTC
CASSLDASYNEQFF
>TRBD2|TRBV20-1|TRBJ2-3|.|15
TGCAGTGCTAGGGAAATAGCGGGGGCTTCAGATACGCAGTATTTT
CSAREIAGASDTQYF
>.|TRBV5-1|TRBJ2-7|few|13
TGCGCCAGCAGCTTGCGGACTACCTACGAGCAGTACTTC
CASSLRTTYEQYF
>.|TRBV11-2|TRBJ1-1|.|13
TGTGCCAGCAGCCCTCACCGGGGCACTGAAGCTTTCTTT
CASSPHRGTEAFF
>.|TRBV10-3|TRBJ1-4|many|14
TGTGCCATCAGGGCGGGCGGCACTAATGAAAAACTGTTTTTT
CAIRAGGTNEKLFF
>TRBD2|TRBV12-3/TRBV12-4|TRBJ2-2|few|15
TGTGCCAGCAGTTTCGGGGGGAAGTCCACCGGGGAGCTGTTTTTT
CASSFGGKSTGELFF
>TRBD1|TRBV28|TRBJ2-1|many|15
TGTGCCAGCAGTCCCCGGGACAGGGATGTCAATGAGCAGTTCTTC
CASSPRDRDVNEQFF
>.|TRBV28|TRBJ2-2|.|13
TGTGCCGGTTACAGGGTGAACACCGGGGAGCTGTTTTTT
CAGYRVNTGELFF
>TRBD2|TRBV6-2/TRBV6-3|TRBJ2-1|many|18
TGTGCCAGCAGCTTCAGCCTAGGGCGGGAGGACCTCTACAATGAGCAGTTCTTC
CASSFSLGREDLYNEQFF
>TRBD1|TRBV27|TRBJ2-2|.|17
TGTGCCAGCAAGATCCGACCGGGACAGGGATGGGCCGGGGAGCTGTTTTTT
CASKIRPGQGWAGELFF
>.|TRBV10-2|TRBJ2-2|.|14
TGCGCCAGCAGCTCCACCATTCAAACCGGGGAGCTGTTTTTT
CASSSTIQTGELFF
>.|TRBV18|TRBJ2-7|.|13
TGTGCCAGCTCACTCAACAGGGCCGACGAGCAGCACTTC
CASSLNRADEQHF
>TRBD1|TRBV7-2|TRBJ1-6|many|14
TGTGCCAGCAGCTTTCAGACAGGGGATTCACCCCTCCACTTT
CASSFQTGDSPLHF
>.|TRBV9|TRBJ2-3|.|18
TGTGCCAGCAGCGACAGCAAGACTGAGGGCAGGGTGAGAGATACGCAGTATTTT
CASSDSKTEGRVRDTQYF
>TRBD1|TRBV29-1|TRBJ2-7|few|14
TGCAGCGTTGGTGTTGACAGGGCCCCCTACGAGCAGTACTTC
CSVGVDRAPYEQYF
>.|TRBV28|TRBJ1-1|many|15
TGTGCCAGCAGTTCGCCGGTCGGGTTGATTCAACGGGCTTTCTTT
CASSSPVGLIQRAFF
>TRBD2|TRBV15|TRBJ2-3|few|18
TGTGCCACCAGCAGAGGGACTAGCGGACCGAGGGGAGCAGATACGCAGTATTTT
CATSRGTSGPRGADTQYF